Sequencing of this T cell receptor (beta chain) was carried out in a study of identical twins. This clonotype appeared a few times. TCRdb re-called the 5' RACE reads with MiXCR, one entry per CDR3 protein. The sample has 400,000 to 600,000 distinct CDR3 sequences; around 20% are singletons. This sample also appeared in a second study, on yellow fever vaccine responses in identical twins.

Sample: CD4+ T cells sorted from blood. The TCR originated in a woman younger than 30 in good health.

The CDR3, as DNA: TGTGCCAGCATGGGAGACATTAACACCGGGGAGCTGTTTTTT. Its protein is CASMGDINTGELFF. The chain joins TRBV2 to TRBJ2-2; a weak D match, TRBD2 (5 bases). Germline V CDR1 and CDR2: SNHLY, FYNNEI. V gave up 7 bases and J gave up 2 bases, with 11 bases separating them. The CDR3 spans 14 residues.